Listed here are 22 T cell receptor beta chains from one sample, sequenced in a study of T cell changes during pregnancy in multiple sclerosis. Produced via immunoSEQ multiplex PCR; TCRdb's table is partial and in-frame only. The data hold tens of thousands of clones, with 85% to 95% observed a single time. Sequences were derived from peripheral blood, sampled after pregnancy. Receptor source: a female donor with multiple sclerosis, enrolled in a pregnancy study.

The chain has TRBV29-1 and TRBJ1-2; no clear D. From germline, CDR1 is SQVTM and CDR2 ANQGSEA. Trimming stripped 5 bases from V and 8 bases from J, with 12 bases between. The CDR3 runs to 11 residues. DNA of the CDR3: TGCAGCGTTCCGCCCGGAGAGGGCTACACCTTC. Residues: CSVPPGEGYTF. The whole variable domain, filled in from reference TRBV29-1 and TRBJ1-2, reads SAVISQKPSRDICQRGTSLTIQCQVDSQVTMMFWYRQQPGQSLTLIATANQGSEATYESGFVIDKFPISRPNLTFSTLTVSNMSPEDSSIYLCSVPPGEGYTFGSGTRLTVV.

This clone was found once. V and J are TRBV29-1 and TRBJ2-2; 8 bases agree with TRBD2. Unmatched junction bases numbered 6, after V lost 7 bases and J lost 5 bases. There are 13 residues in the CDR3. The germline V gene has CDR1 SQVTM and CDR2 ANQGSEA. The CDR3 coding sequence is TGCAGCGCCAATAGCGGGGAGACCGGGGAGCTGTTTTTT. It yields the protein CSANSGETGELFF.

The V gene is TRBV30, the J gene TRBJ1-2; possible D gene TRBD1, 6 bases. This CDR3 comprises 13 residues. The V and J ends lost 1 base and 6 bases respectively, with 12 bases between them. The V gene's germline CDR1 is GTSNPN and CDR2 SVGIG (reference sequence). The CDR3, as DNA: TGTGCCTGGAGTGACAGGGATGTCGATGGCTACACCTTC. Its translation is CAWSDRDVDGYTF.

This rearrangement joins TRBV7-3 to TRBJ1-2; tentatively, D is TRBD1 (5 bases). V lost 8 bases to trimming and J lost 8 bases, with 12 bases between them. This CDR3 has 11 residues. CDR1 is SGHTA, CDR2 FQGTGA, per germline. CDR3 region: CASQGAKGYTF. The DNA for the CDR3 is TGTGCCAGCCAGGGCGCAAAGGGCTACACCTTC.

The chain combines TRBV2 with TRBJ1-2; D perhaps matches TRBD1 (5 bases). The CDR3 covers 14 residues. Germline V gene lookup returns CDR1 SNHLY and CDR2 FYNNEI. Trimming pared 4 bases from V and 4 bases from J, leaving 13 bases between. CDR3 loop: CASSGSRVGYGYTF. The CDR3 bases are TGTGCCAGCAGTGGTAGCAGGGTCGGCTATGGCTACACCTTC.

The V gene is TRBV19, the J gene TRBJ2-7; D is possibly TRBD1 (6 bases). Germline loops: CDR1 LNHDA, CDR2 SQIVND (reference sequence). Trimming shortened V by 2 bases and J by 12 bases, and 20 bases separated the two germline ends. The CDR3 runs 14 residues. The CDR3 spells CASSISVGQFERYF. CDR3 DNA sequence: TGTGCCAGTAGTATATCTGTCGGACAGTTCGAACGGTACTTC.

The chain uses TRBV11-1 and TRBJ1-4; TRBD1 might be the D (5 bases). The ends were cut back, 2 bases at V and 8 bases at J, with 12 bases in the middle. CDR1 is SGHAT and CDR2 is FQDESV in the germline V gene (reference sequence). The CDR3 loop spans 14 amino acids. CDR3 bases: TGTGCCAGCAGCTTATTTCAGGGAGGCGAAAAACTGTTTTTT. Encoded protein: CASSLFQGGEKLFF.

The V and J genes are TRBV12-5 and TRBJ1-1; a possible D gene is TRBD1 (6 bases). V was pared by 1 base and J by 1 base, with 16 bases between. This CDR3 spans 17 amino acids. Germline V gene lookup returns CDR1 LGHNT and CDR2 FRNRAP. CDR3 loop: CASGLALSDSENTEAFF. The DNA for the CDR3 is TGTGCTAGTGGTTTGGCTTTATCGGACAGTGAGAACACTGAAGCTTTCTTT.

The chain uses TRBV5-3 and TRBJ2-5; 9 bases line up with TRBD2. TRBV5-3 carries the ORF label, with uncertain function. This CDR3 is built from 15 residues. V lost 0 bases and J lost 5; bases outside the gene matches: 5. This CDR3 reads CARSLVGAGGETQYF. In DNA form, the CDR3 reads TGTGCCAGAAGCTTGGTAGGGGCGGGAGGGGAGACCCAGTACTTC.

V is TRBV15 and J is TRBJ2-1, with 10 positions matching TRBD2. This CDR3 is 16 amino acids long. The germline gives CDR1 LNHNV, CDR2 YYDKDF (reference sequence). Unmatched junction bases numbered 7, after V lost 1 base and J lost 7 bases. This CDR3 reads CATSRGSGGARNEQFF. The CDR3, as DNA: TGTGCCACCAGCAGAGGCAGCGGGGGGGCCCGAAATGAGCAGTTCTTC.

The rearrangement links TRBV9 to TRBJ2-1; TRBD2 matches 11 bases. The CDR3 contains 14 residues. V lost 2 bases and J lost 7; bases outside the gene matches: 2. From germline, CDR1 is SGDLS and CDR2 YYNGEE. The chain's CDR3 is CASSVTSGENEQFF. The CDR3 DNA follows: TGTGCCAGCAGCGTGACTAGCGGGGAGAATGAGCAGTTCTTC.

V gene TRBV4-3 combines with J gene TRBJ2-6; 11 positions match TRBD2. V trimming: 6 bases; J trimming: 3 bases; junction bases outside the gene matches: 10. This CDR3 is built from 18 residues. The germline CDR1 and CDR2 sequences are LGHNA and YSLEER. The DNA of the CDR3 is TGCGCCAGCAGTCCGGATAGCGGGGGGGCCGTTGGGGCCAACGTCCTGACTTTC. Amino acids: CASSPDSGGAVGANVLTF.

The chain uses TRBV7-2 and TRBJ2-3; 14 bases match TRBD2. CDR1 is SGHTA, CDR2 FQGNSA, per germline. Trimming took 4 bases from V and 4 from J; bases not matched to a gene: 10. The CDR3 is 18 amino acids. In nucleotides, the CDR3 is TGTGCCAGCAGCTCGGTGACTAGCGGGGGGGCCGAAGCAGATACGCAGTATTTT. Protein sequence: CASSSVTSGGAEADTQYF.

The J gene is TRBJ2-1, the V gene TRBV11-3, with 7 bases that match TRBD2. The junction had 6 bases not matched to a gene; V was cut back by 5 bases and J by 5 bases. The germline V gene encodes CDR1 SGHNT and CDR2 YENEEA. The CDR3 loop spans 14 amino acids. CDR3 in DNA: TGTGCCAGCAGCCCTAATCGGGGGGACAATGAGCAGTTCTTC. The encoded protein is CASSPNRGDNEQFF.

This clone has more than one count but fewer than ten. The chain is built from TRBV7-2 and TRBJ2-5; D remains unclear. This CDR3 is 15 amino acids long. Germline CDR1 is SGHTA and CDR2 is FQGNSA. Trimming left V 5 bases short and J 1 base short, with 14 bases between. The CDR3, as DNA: TGTGCCAGCAGCGCACAGACCGGATTCCAAGAGACCCAGTACTTC. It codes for CASSAQTGFQETQYF.

In DNA form, the CDR3 reads TGTGCCATCCTATTAGTGACAGGGACCTATGGCTACACCTTC. Amino acids: CAILLVTGTYGYTF. The genes are TRBV7-9 and TRBJ1-2; TRBD1 agrees at 7 bases. Germline-derived CDR1 and CDR2 are SEHNR and FQNEAQ (reference sequence). Trimming at V came to 10 bases and at J to 4 bases, leaving 12 bases not matched to a gene. This CDR3 is 14 amino acids long.

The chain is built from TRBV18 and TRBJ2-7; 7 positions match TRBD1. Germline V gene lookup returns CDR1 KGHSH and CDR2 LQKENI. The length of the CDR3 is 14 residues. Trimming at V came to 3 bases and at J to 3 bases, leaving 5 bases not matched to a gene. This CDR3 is CASSPQQGYYEQYF. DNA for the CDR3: TGTGCCAGCTCACCCCAACAGGGGTACTACGAGCAGTACTTC.

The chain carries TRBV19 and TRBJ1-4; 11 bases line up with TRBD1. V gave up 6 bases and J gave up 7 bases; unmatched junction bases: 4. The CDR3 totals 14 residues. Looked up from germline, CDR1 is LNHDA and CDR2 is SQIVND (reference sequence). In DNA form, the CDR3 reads TGTGCCAGTAGGGAGGACAGGGGGCGTGAAAAACTGTTTTTT. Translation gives CASREDRGREKLFF.

CDR3 DNA: TGCAGCGTTGGGGCAACCGACAGTCCCACTAACTATGGCTACACCTTC. Its protein product is CSVGATDSPTNYGYTF. The chain employs TRBV29-1 and TRBJ1-2; D possibly corresponds to TRBD1 (5 bases). There are 16 residues in the CDR3. The germline V gene has CDR1 SQVTM and CDR2 ANQGSEA. V was trimmed by 4 bases and J by 0 bases, leaving 18 bases between them.

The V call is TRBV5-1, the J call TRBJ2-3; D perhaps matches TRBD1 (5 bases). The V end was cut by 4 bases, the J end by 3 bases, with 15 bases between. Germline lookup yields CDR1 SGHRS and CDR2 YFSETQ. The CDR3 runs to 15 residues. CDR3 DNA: TGCGCCAGCAGCCCCCCTCGGCAGGGAACAGATACGCAGTATTTT. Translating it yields CASSPPRQGTDTQYF.

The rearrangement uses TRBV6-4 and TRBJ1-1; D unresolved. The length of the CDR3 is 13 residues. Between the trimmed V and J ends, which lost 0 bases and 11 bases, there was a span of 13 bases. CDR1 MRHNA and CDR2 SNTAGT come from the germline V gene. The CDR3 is CASSDSGRGLAFF. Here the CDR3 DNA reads TGTGCCAGCAGTGACTCGGGCAGAGGGTTGGCTTTCTTT.

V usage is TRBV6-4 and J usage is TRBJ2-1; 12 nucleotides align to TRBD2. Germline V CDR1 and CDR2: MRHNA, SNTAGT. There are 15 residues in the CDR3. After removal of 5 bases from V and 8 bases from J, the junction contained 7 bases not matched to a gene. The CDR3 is CASSLTSGGGDEQFF. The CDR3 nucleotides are TGTGCCAGCAGTCTGACTAGCGGGGGAGGTGATGAGCAGTTCTTC.